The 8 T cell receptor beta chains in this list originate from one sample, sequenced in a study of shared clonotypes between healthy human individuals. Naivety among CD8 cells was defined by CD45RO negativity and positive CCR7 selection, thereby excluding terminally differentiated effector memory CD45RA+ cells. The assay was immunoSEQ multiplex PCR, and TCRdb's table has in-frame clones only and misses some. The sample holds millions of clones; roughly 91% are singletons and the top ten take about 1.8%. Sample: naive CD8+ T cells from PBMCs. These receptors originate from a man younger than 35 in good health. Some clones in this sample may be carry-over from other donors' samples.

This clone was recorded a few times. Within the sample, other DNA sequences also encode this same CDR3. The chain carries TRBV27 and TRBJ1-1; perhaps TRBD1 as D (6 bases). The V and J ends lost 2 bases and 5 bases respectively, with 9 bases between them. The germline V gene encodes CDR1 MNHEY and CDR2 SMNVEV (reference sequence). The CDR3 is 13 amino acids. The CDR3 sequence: CASSLLRGTEAFF. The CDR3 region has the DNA TGTGCCAGCAGTTTACTCAGGGGAACTGAAGCTTTCTTT.

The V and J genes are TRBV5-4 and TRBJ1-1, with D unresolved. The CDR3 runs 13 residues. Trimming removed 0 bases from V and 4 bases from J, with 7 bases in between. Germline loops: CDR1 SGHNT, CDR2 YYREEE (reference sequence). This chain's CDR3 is CASSLERSTEAFF. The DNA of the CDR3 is TGTGCCAGCAGCTTGGAACGGTCCACTGAAGCTTTCTTT. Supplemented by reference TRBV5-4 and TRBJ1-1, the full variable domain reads ETGVTQSPTHLIKTRGQQVTLRCSSQSGHNTVSWYQQALGQGPQFIFQYYREEENGRGNFPPRFSGLQFPNYSSELNVNALELDDSALYLCASSLERSTEAFFGQGTRLTVV.

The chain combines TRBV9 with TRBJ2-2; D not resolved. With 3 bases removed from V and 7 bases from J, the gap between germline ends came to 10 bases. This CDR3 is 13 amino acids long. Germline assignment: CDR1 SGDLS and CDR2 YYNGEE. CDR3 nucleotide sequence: TGTGCCAGCAGCGCCGAGGCTGACGGGGAGCTGTTTTTT. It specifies CASSAEADGELFF.

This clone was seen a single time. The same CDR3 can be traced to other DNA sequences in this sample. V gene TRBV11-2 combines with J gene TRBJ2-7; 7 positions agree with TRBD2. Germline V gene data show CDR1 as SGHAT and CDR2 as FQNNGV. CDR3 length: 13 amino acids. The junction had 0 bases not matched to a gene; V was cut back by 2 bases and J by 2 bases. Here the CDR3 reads CASSLSGAYEQYF. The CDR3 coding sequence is TGTGCCAGCAGCTTAAGCGGGGCCTACGAGCAGTACTTC.

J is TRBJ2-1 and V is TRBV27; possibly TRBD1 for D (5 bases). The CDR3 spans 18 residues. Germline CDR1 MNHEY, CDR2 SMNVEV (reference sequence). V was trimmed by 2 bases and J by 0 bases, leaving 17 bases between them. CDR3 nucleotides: TGTGCCAGCAGTTTAAAAACAGGACCGCTCAGCTCCTACAATGAGCAGTTCTTC. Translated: CASSLKTGPLSSYNEQFF.

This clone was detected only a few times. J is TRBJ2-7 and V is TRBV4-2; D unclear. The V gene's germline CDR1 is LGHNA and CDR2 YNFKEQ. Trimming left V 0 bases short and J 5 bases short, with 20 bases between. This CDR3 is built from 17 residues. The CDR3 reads CASSQESETPSLDEQYF. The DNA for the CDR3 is TGTGCCAGCAGCCAAGAGAGCGAGACTCCGTCCCTCGACGAGCAGTACTTC.

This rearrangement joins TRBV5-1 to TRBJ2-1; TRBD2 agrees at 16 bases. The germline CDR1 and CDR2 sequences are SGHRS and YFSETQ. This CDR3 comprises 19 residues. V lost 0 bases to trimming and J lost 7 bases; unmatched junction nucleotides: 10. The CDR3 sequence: CASSLGFGTSGRAGNEQFF. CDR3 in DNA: TGCGCCAGCAGCTTGGGTTTCGGGACTAGCGGGAGGGCCGGGAATGAGCAGTTCTTC.

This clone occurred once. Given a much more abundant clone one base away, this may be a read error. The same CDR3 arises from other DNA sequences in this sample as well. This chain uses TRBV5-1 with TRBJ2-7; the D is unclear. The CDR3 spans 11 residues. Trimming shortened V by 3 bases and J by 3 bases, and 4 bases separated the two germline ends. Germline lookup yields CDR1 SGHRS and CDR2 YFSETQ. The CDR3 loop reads CASSWGYEQYF. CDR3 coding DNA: TGCGCCAGCAGCTGGGGCTACGAGCAGTACTTC.